The entry below gives a single TCR beta chain sequence along with its context. Antigen specificity is unknown. The source of the sample is a study of T cell repertoires in cytomegalovirus infection. TCRdb analysed the reads with MiXCR anew, one entry per CDR3 protein. The sample includes some 590,000 distinct CDR3 sequences, 40% of them seen just once. CDR1 and CDR2 from the germline V gene are MNHGY and SAAAGT. The CDR3 sequence is 12 residues long. Trimming pared 2 bases from V and 5 bases from J, leaving 6 bases between. The rearrangement joins TRBV6-8 to TRBJ2-5; no reliable D call. The sample in question was cultured PBMCs, obtained from culture after CMV antigen stimulation. The TCR sequence derives from a human donor in good health (CMV status not recorded). Some clones in this sample may be carry-over from other donors' samples. The CDR3 protein is CASSYGWETQYF. The CDR3 bases are TGTGCCAGCAGTTACGGTTGGGAGACCCAGTACTTC.